A selection of T cell receptor beta chains follows, all from one sample in a study of cytomegalovirus exposure and HLA in healthy donors. Assay: immunoSEQ multiplex PCR; the TCRdb copy retains only in-frame clones and omits some. The data show 80,000 or so clones, roughly 72% seen once. Source material: PBMCs. These receptors came from a woman between 35 and 50 years old in good health and CMV-seropositive. CDR3s include the opening cysteine and the closing phenylalanine or tryptophan. A D gene is named only where the DNA matches it firmly. A row's size may be missing; if present it is once, few, many or a size class.

size	J	D	V	DNA	CDR3
.	TRBJ2-1	TRBD2	TRBV30	TGTGCCTGGAGTGTGACTAGCGGATATAACAATGAGCAGTTCTTC	CAWSVTSGYNNEQFF
.	TRBJ2-3	TRBD2	TRBV6-1	TGTGCCAGCAGTGGACTAGCGGGAGATGCAGATACGCAGTATTTT	CASSGLAGDADTQYF
.	TRBJ2-5	.	TRBV5-1	TGCGCCAGCAGGATATCGGGAGAAGTTACCGAGACCCAGTACTTC	CASRISGEVTETQYF
few	TRBJ1-3	.	TRBV4-1	TGCGCCAGCAGCCCCGGGACAACCCCTGGAAACACCATATATTTT	CASSPGTTPGNTIYF
few	TRBJ1-1	.	TRBV9	TGTGCCAGCAGCGCGCTGAACACACCTTATGAAGCTTTCTTT	CASSALNTPYEAFF
.	TRBJ2-7	TRBD1	TRBV7-9	TGTGCCAGCCGGCCCAAAGGCGGAGACAGGGGGCAGTACGAGCAGTACTTC	CASRPKGGDRGQYEQYF
.	TRBJ1-4	.	TRBV5-4	TGTGCCAGCAGCCCGGAGGCAGGGGATGGAGAAAAACTGTTTTTT	CASSPEAGDGEKLFF
.	TRBJ1-1	TRBD1	TRBV29-1	TGCAGCGGTCGACAGGGGAAGGTCACTGAAGCTTTCTTT	CSGRQGKVTEAFF
.	TRBJ2-7	.	TRBV7-9	TGTGCCAGCAGCTCGGACAGCTCCTACGAGCAGTACTTC	CASSSDSSYEQYF
.	TRBJ2-5	.	TRBV5-1	TGCGCCAGCAGCTTGATTGGGCAGGGAGGACGCCCCCAAGAGACCCAGTACTTC	CASSLIGQGGRPQETQYF
.	TRBJ2-5	.	TRBV5-1	TGCGCCAGCAGCTTGGCAGAGACTCAAGAGACCCAGTACTTC	CASSLAETQETQYF
.	TRBJ2-7	.	TRBV2	TGTGCCAGCGAACCCATGAATGGAGGAGCCGATTTACGGTCCTACGAGCAGTACTTC	CASEPMNGGADLRSYEQYF
.	TRBJ2-7	TRBD2	TRBV5-1	TGCGCCAGCAGCTTGTCCCCGGGACTACCTTCCTACGAGCAGTACTTC	CASSLSPGLPSYEQYF
.	TRBJ2-3	TRBD1	TRBV5-1	TGCGCCAGCAGTGAAAGGACAGGGGGCACAGATACGCAGTATTTT	CASSERTGGTDTQYF
once	TRBJ2-7	.	TRBV2	TGTGCCAGTCACAGTGAAGGCCCCTCCTACGAGCAGTACTTC	CASHSEGPSYEQYF
.	TRBJ2-1	.	TRBV7-2	TGTGCCAGCAGCTTACGCGGGGAAGGGTACAATGAGCAGTTCTTC	CASSLRGEGYNEQFF
.	TRBJ1-4	.	TRBV4-2	TGTGCCAGCAGCCAAGCCGGGAATGAAAAACTGTTTTTT	CASSQAGNEKLFF
.	TRBJ2-7	TRBD2	TRBV4-2	TGTGCCAGCAGCCAAGAGCCCGCTAGCGGGAGTTTCCACGAGCAGTACTTC	CASSQEPASGSFHEQYF
.	TRBJ2-1	TRBD1	TRBV7-6	TGTGCCAGCAGCTACACAGGGGGGTCTGGCAATGAGCAGTTCTTC	CASSYTGGSGNEQFF
.	TRBJ2-7	TRBD1	TRBV27	TGTGCCAGCAGTTTATATGGACAGGGGGCATCCTACGAGCAGTACTTC	CASSLYGQGASYEQYF
.	TRBJ1-1	.	TRBV18	TGTGCCAGCTCACCCATACAGGGTCGGGCTGAAGCTTTCTTT	CASSPIQGRAEAFF
.	TRBJ2-7	TRBD1	TRBV29-1	TGCAGCGCCATAGACAGGGTGGGATACTACGAGCAGTACTTC	CSAIDRVGYYEQYF
few	TRBJ2-1	TRBD2	TRBV6-6	TGTGCCAGCAGTTATGGCGTAGCGGGAGAGGGGGAGCAGTTCTTC	CASSYGVAGEGEQFF
few	TRBJ1-1	.	TRBV6-5	TGTGCCAGCAGTGAACAGGGCCGAGGGACTGAAGCTTTCTTT	CASSEQGRGTEAFF
.	TRBJ2-3	.	TRBV11-2	TGTGCCAGCAGCCTAAATGCAGATACGCAGTATTTT	CASSLNADTQYF
.	TRBJ2-2	TRBD2	TRBV5-6	TGTGCCAGCAGCCCCGGACTAGCGAACACCGGGGAGCTGTTTTTT	CASSPGLANTGELFF
.	TRBJ2-6	TRBD1	TRBV7-9	TGTGCCAGCAGCCAGCCTACAGGGGACTCTGGGGCCAACGTCCTGACTTTC	CASSQPTGDSGANVLTF
few	TRBJ2-1	.	TRBV5-4	TGTGCCAGCAGGAACGGACAAACGGAGGAGCAGTTCTTC	CASRNGQTEEQFF
.	TRBJ1-2	TRBD1	TRBV28	TGTGCCAGCAGTCCAGGGGGGTTCGACTATGGCTACACCTTC	CASSPGGFDYGYTF
.	TRBJ1-1	.	TRBV5-1	TGCGCCAGCAGCTTGGTGGCGAGACAGGAAGCTTTCTTT	CASSLVARQEAFF
few	TRBJ2-7	.	TRBV5-6	TGTGCCAGCACCCCCCGTCTGGGGACACTGTACGAGCAGTACTTC	CASTPRLGTLYEQYF
few	TRBJ1-2	.	TRBV29-1	TGCAGCGTTGTCGCGGGGAATGGCTACACCTTC	CSVVAGNGYTF
.	TRBJ2-3	TRBD2	TRBV2	TGTGCCAGCAGTAGCGGGACTACCGGCACAGATACGCAGTATTTT	CASSSGTTGTDTQYF
once	TRBJ1-2	.	TRBV7-2	TGTGCCAGCAGCTTAGTTGAGGGACTCTTGCACGGCTACACCTTC	CASSLVEGLLHGYTF
once	TRBJ1-5	.	TRBV27	TGTGCCAGCAGTTTCCGATCCCCACCCAGGGGAGAGCCCCAGCATTTT	CASSFRSPPRGEPQHF
few	TRBJ1-2	.	TRBV5-8	TGTGCCAGCAGCTGGGGGGACTCCCGACCCTATGGCTACACCTTC	CASSWGDSRPYGYTF
few	TRBJ1-6	TRBD1	TRBV11-2	TGTGCCAGCAGCTCACAGGGGGCTTTTTATAATTCACCCCTCCACTTT	CASSSQGAFYNSPLHF
.	TRBJ2-1	.	TRBV4-1	TGCGCCAGCAGCCAAGAGGTGGGGGCGTACAATGAGCAGTTCTTC	CASSQEVGAYNEQFF
.	TRBJ2-1	TRBD2	TRBV6-1	TGTGCCAGCAGTGCGCGCAGCGGGAGGGCCTACAATGAGCAGTTCTTC	CASSARSGRAYNEQFF
.	TRBJ1-1	.	TRBV14	TGTGCCAGCAGCCAGTACGGGGTGACTGAAGCTTTCTTT	CASSQYGVTEAFF
.	TRBJ2-7	TRBD1	TRBV5-4	TGTGCCAGCAGCCGTAAACAGGGGGACTACGAGCAGTACTTC	CASSRKQGDYEQYF
once	TRBJ2-1	TRBD1	TRBV7-7	TGTGCCAGCAGCACAGGGGTAGGTAGGGACAATGAGCAGTTCTTC	CASSTGVGRDNEQFF
.	TRBJ2-7	TRBD1	TRBV5-5	TGTGCCAGCAGCTGGACAGGGATCTACGAGCAGTACTTC	CASSWTGIYEQYF
many	TRBJ1-4	.	TRBV5-6	TGTGCCAGCAGCTCGCCTACAGGGATCGGGGAAAAACTGTTTTTT	CASSSPTGIGEKLFF
.	TRBJ1-6	.	TRBV5-4	TGTGCCAGCAGCGCAACGGACAGAAATTCACCCCTCCACTTT	CASSATDRNSPLHF
.	TRBJ2-1	TRBD2	TRBV10-1	TGCGCCAGCAGTGAGCGAAGACTAGCGGGGGGCCTTCCTTACAATGAGCAGTTCTTC	CASSERRLAGGLPYNEQFF
.	TRBJ1-2	TRBD1	TRBV30	TGTGCCTGGAGGGGACCGGGACAGGGAGAGGGAGGCTACACCTTC	CAWRGPGQGEGGYTF
few	TRBJ2-2	.	TRBV18	TGTGCCAGCTCACCGGGACTCACTATGCCCGGGGAGCTGTTTTTT	CASSPGLTMPGELFF
.	TRBJ1-1	.	TRBV29-1	TGCAGCGCCATGACGGGGGTCATGAACACTGAAGCTTTCTTT	CSAMTGVMNTEAFF